These 21 T cell receptor beta chains were sequenced from one sample in a study of human T cells and chemical hapten exposure. MiXCR was run by TCRdb on the RACE reads, yielding one entry per CDR3 protein. The table shows around 110,000 distinct CDR3 sequences, with about 12% occurring only once. Time point reported: patch test 1, 2 weeks after DPC sensitization. Described treatment: therapeutic diphenylcyclopropenone sensitization with weekly scalp DPC. The specimen was whole blood, collected in connection with sensitization to the hapten diphenylcyclopropenone (DPC). The receptors here all came from a woman in her forties or fifties with alopecia areata. Some clones in this sample may be carry-over from other donors' samples.

The CDR3 nucleotides are TGTGCCAGCAGCTCCCACTGGACAGGGGTGATTGAAAAACTGTTTTTT. Amino acids: CASSSHWTGVIEKLFF. The chain carries TRBV14 and TRBJ1-4; 9 bases line up with TRBD1. The CDR3 totals 16 residues. Germline-derived CDR1 and CDR2 are SGHDN and FVKESK. J lost 7 bases, V lost 5 bases, and 11 bases had no gene match.

The chain combines TRBV19 with TRBJ1-1; D may be TRBD1 (5 bases). CDR3 size: 14 residues. V lost 4 bases to trimming and J lost 11 bases, with 20 bases between them. Germline loops: CDR1 LNHDA, CDR2 SQIVND (reference sequence). CDR3 bases: TGTGCCAGTAGTACACCCGGACAATTTCATAGGGCTTTCTTT. Its protein is CASSTPGQFHRAFF.

This clonotype was found a few times. The chain employs TRBV7-2 and TRBJ1-2, with D hard to call. Trimming took 6 bases from V and 5 from J, leaving 13 bases between them. CDR1 is SGHTA and CDR2 is FQGNSA in the germline V gene. The CDR3 has 13 amino acids. CDR3 amino acids: CASRGPGGYGYTF. The CDR3 DNA follows: TGTGCCAGCAGGGGTCCGGGAGGTTATGGCTACACCTTC.

This clonotype was detected ten times or more. V usage is TRBV29-1 and J usage is TRBJ1-1; D is possibly TRBD1 (6 bases). The CDR3 covers 13 residues. Germline lookup yields CDR1 SQVTM and CDR2 ANQGSEA. Trimming shortened V by 6 bases and J by 0 bases, and 11 bases separated the two germline ends. The CDR3: CSVAWGLNTEAFF. CDR3 nucleotides: TGCAGCGTCGCCTGGGGGCTGAACACTGAAGCTTTCTTT.

This clonotype was seen more than once but under ten times. The chain joins TRBV7-6 to TRBJ2-7; TRBD1 might be the D (6 bases). Germline-derived CDR1 and CDR2 are SGHVS and FNYEAQ. This CDR3 has 14 amino acids. The V end lost 4 bases, the J end lost 3 bases, and 13 bases lay between the germline ends. CDR3 in DNA: TGTGCCAGCAGCTCCCTGACAGGCGGCTACGAGCAGTACTTC. This codes for CASSSLTGGYEQYF.

This clonotype was picked up many times. The V and J genes are TRBV6-5 and TRBJ2-3; 8 nucleotides agree with TRBD1. Germline values: CDR1 MNHEY, CDR2 SVGAGI. Trimming took 5 bases from V and 2 from J; bases not matched to a gene: 6. The CDR3 contains 15 residues. The CDR3 protein is CASSRRDRPTDTQYF. CDR3 DNA: TGTGCCAGCAGTCGACGGGACAGGCCCACAGATACGCAGTATTTT.

Ten or more counts support this clonotype. This sequence joins TRBV14 and TRBJ1-6, with D hard to call. Germline CDR1 SGHDN, CDR2 FVKESK. Trimming stripped 1 base from V and 9 bases from J, with 13 bases between. The CDR3 length is 15 residues. The CDR3 DNA is TGTGCCAGCAGCCAAGCGATGGTTTTAGGTTCACCCCTCCACTTT. It is translated as CASSQAMVLGSPLHF.

This clonotype was recorded a few times. V is TRBV6-5 and J is TRBJ2-3, with a tentative D call TRBD2 (5 bases). Germline-derived CDR1 and CDR2 are MNHEY and SVGAGI. V lost 6 bases and J 5 bases, leaving 21 bases between the germline ends. The CDR3 runs 16 residues. DNA for the CDR3: TGTGCCAGCAGCCCCGGACTCGCCAAAGAATTAGATACGCAGTATTTT. This gives the protein CASSPGLAKELDTQYF.

This clonotype occurred a few times. This chain uses TRBV19 with TRBJ2-3; 11 nucleotides align to TRBD1. The V segment lost 7 bases and the J segment 5 bases; nucleotides outside the gene matches: 5. Germline assignment: CDR1 LNHDA and CDR2 SQIVND (reference sequence). There are 14 residues in the CDR3. The CDR3 reads CASKDRGQGDTQYF. The DNA for the CDR3 is TGTGCCAGTAAGGACAGGGGGCAGGGAGATACGCAGTATTTT.

The chain employs TRBV4-1 and TRBJ1-1; D is unclear. Germline V CDR1 and CDR2: MGHRA, YSYEKL. The CDR3 covers 15 residues. The V end was cut by 3 bases, the J end by 5 bases, with 16 bases between. The DNA of the CDR3 is TGCGCCAGCAGCCACGACCCCACACCGGGGACTGAAGCTTTCTTT. It specifies CASSHDPTPGTEAFF.

In its sample, this clonotype was seen many times. The rearrangement uses TRBV20-1 and TRBJ2-2, with 7 bases aligning to TRBD2. CDR1 DFQATT and CDR2 SNEGSKA come from the germline V gene (reference sequence). This CDR3 region has 12 residues. The V gene end was trimmed by 5 bases and the J gene end by 5 bases; junction bases not matched to a gene: 2. The DNA for the CDR3 is TGCAGTGCTGTGCGGGGGACCGGGGAGCTGTTTTTT. Translation gives CSAVRGTGELFF.

The gene calls are TRBV7-9 and TRBJ1-4; maybe TRBD1 (6 bases). Germline CDR1 and CDR2: SEHNR and FQNEAQ (reference sequence). Trimming removed 2 bases at V and 0 bases at J, with 16 bases between. There are 18 residues in the CDR3. CDR3 amino acids: CASSLLTGQTPTNEKLFF. The CDR3 nucleotides read TGTGCCAGCAGCTTACTGACAGGCCAAACACCAACTAATGAAAAACTGTTTTTT.

The table lists this clonotype with many counts. This chain uses TRBV27 with TRBJ2-7; a possible D gene is TRBD1 (5 bases). Trimming removed 3 bases at V and 5 bases at J, with 11 bases between. Germline CDR1 and CDR2: MNHEY and SMNVEV (reference sequence). CDR3 length: 13 amino acids. The CDR3 DNA follows: TGTGCCAGCAGTTTGTTTCAGGGTAACGAGCAGTACTTC. Translating it yields CASSLFQGNEQYF.

This chain uses TRBV27 with TRBJ1-5, with D tentatively TRBD1 (5 bases). The CDR3 contains 16 residues. The ends were cut back, 2 bases at V and 7 bases at J, with 18 bases in the middle. The germline V gene has CDR1 MNHEY and CDR2 SMNVEV (reference sequence). DNA for the CDR3: TGTGCCAGCAGTTTAATGGCGGGCCAGGGTGGACAGCCCCAGCATTTT. It codes for CASSLMAGQGGQPQHF.

This clonotype was found a few times. The chain uses TRBV19 and TRBJ2-3; 10 bases line up with TRBD2. Germline values: CDR1 LNHDA, CDR2 SQIVND (reference sequence). The CDR3 spans 17 residues. The junction had 10 bases not matched to a gene; V was cut back by 5 bases and J by 2 bases. The DNA of the CDR3 is TGTGCCAGTAGTGTCCGCATTAGCGGGAGGCTCACAGATACGCAGTATTTT. Translation: CASSVRISGRLTDTQYF.

The CDR3 DNA follows: TGTGCCATCCGACAGGGAACGAACACTGAAGCTTTCTTT. Amino acids: CAIRQGTNTEAFF. V is TRBV10-3 and J is TRBJ1-1, with 7 positions matching TRBD1. The germline CDR1 and CDR2 sequences are ENHRY and SYGVKD. The CDR3 is 13 residues long. Trimming at V came to 8 bases and at J to 1 base, leaving 4 bases not matched to a gene.

This chain connects TRBV20-1 to TRBJ2-3; tentatively, D is TRBD2 (5 bases). V dropped 2 bases and J dropped 8 bases, with 11 bases sitting between them. Germline assignment: CDR1 DFQATT and CDR2 SNEGSKA (reference sequence). CDR3 size: 12 residues. CDR3 bases: TGCAGTGCTAGACCGGGATCTGGTACGCAGTATTTT. Translated, it gives CSARPGSGTQYF.

The chain combines TRBV18 with TRBJ2-2, with 7 bases lining up with TRBD1. Germline loops: CDR1 KGHSH, CDR2 LQKENI. J lost 1 base, V lost 9 bases, and 8 bases had no gene match. The CDR3 contains 15 residues. The CDR3 DNA reads TGTGCCAGTCGTACACAGGGGATGAACACCGGGGAGCTGTTTTTT. Encoded protein: CASRTQGMNTGELFF. Full variable domain (outside the CDR3, taken from reference TRBV18 and TRBJ2-2): NAGVMQNPRHLVRRRGQEARLRCSPMKGHSHVYWYRQLPEEGLKFMVYLQKENIIDESGMPKERFSAEFPKEGPSILRIQQVVRGDSAAYFCASRTQGMNTGELFFGEGSRLTVL.

The chain uses TRBV12-3 or TRBV12-4 and TRBJ2-3; TRBD2 agrees at 7 bases. V was clipped by 3 bases and J by 3 bases; unmatched bases: 3. The CDR3 has 14 amino acids. The CDR3 reads CASSLSGKTDTQYF. The CDR3 DNA reads TGTGCCAGCAGTTTGAGCGGGAAGACAGATACGCAGTATTTT.

This clonotype has a count of ten or more. The chain joins TRBV29-1 to TRBJ1-2; 7 nucleotides agree with TRBD1. This CDR3 is 13 amino acids long. Germline CDR1 reads SQVTM; CDR2 reads ANQGSEA. Trimming at V came to 6 bases and at J to 2 bases, leaving 6 bases not matched to a gene. The CDR3: CSVMGQNNYGYTF. The CDR3 DNA follows: TGCAGCGTAATGGGACAGAACAACTATGGCTACACCTTC.

Many counts were recorded for this clonotype. This chain uses TRBV7-6 with TRBJ1-6; 7 nucleotides line up with TRBD1. Germline V gene lookup returns CDR1 SGHVS and CDR2 FNYEAQ. V shed 5 bases and J 6 bases; nucleotides not matched to a gene: 10. CDR3 length: 16 residues. CDR3 loop: CASSRGRGRLNSPLHF. In DNA, the CDR3 is TGTGCCAGCAGCCGAGGGAGGGGGCGGCTTAATTCACCCCTCCACTTT. Full variable domain (rest looked up from reference TRBV7-6 and TRBJ1-6): GAGVSQSPRYKVTKRGQDVALRCDPISGHVSLYWYRQALGQGPEFLTYFNYEAQQDKSGLPNDRFSAERPEGSISTLTIQRTEQRDSAMYRCASSRGRGRLNSPLHFGNGTRLTVT.